This T cell receptor (beta chain) was sequenced for a study of patients and donors after allogeneic stem cell transplantation. V shed 4 bases and J 2 bases; nucleotides not matched to a gene: 14. Germline V gene data show CDR1 as MNHEY and CDR2 as SVGAGI. The CDR3 consists of 19 residues. TCRdb re-analysed the RT-PCR reads in MiXCR, keeping a single row per CDR3 protein. The data hold 400,000 to 450,000 distinct CDR3 sequences, with 16% observed a single time. The sequenced sample was blood, either unsorted or a sorted T cell fraction (not recorded which). This sequence was found in a human donor who was either an allogeneic HSCT recipient or a stem cell or donor lymphocyte infusion donor (not recorded which). It is not recorded whose cells these are; they may come from a transplant donor. V gene TRBV6-5 combines with J gene TRBJ2-1, with 10 bases lining up with TRBD2. CDR3 coding DNA: TGTGCCAGCAGTTCAGCCCCAGCGGGGGGGCTAGTGCCCTACAATGAGCAGTTCTTC. Translated, it gives CASSSAPAGGLVPYNEQFF.